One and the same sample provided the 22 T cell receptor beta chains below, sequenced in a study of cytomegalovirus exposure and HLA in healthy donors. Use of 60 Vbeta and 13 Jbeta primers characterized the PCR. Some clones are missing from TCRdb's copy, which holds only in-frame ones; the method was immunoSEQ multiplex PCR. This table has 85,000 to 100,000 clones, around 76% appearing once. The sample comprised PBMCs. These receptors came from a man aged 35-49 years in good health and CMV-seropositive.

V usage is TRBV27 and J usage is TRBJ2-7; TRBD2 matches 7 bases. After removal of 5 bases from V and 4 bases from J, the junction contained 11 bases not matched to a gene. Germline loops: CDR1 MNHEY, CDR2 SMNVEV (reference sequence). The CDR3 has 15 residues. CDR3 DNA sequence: TGTGCCAGCAGTCTACGTCTAGCGGAACTTTACGAGCAGTACTTC. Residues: CASSLRLAELYEQYF.

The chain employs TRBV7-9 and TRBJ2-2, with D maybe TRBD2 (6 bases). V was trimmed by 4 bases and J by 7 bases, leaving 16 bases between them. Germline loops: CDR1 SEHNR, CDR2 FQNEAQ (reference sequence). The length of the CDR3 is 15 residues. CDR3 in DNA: TGTGCCAGCAGCTCCCAGCTAGCGAAAAGCGGGGAGCTGTTTTTT. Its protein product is CASSSQLAKSGELFF. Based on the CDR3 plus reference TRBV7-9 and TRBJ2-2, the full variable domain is DTGVSQNPRHKITKRGQNVTFRCDPISEHNRLYWYRQTLGQGPEFLTYFQNEAQLEKSRLLSDRFSAERPKGSFSTLEIQRTEQGDSAMYLCASSSQLAKSGELFFGEGSRLTVL.

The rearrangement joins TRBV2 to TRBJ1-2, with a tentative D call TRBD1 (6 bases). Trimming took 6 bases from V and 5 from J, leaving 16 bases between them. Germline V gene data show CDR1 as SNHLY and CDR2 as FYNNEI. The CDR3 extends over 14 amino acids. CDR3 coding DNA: TGTGCCAGCAGAGTGGACAGTCAGGGGTATGGCTACACCTTC. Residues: CASRVDSQGYGYTF.

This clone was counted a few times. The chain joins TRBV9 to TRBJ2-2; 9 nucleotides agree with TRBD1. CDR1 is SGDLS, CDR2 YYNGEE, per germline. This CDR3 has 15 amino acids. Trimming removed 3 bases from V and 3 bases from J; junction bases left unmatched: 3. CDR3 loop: CASSADRGDTGELFF. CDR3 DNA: TGTGCCAGCAGCGCGGACAGGGGAGACACCGGGGAGCTGTTTTTT. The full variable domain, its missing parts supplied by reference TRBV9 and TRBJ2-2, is DSGVTQTPKHLITATGQRVTLRCSPRSGDLSVYWYQQSLDQGLQFLIQYYNGEERAKGNILERFSAQQFPDLHSELNLSSLELGDSALYFCASSADRGDTGELFFGEGSRLTVL.

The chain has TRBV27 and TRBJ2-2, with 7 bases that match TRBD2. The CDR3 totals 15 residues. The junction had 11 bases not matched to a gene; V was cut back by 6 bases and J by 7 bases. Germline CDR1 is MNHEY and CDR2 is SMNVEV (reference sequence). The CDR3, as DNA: TGTGCCAGCAGATCGGGGGTGCGGGAGTTCGGGGAGCTGTTTTTT. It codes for CASRSGVREFGELFF.

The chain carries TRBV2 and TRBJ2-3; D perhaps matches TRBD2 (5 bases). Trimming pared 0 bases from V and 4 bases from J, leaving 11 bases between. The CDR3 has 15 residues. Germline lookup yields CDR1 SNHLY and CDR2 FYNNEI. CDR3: CASSEAQRRSDTQYF. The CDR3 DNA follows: TGTGCCAGCAGTGAAGCCCAGCGGAGATCAGATACGCAGTATTTT.

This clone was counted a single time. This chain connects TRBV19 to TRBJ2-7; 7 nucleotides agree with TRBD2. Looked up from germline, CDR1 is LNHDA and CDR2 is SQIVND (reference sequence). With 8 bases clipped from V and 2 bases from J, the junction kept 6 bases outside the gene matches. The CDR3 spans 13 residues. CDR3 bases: TGTGCCAGTGATTCCGGGGGGACCTACGAGCAGTACTTC. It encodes CASDSGGTYEQYF. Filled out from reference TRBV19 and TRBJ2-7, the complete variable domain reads DGGITQSPKYLFRKEGQNVTLSCEQNLNHDAMYWYRQDPGQGLRLIYYSQIVNDFQKGDIAEGYSVSREKKESFPLTVTSAQKNPTAFYLCASDSGGTYEQYFGPGTRLTVT.

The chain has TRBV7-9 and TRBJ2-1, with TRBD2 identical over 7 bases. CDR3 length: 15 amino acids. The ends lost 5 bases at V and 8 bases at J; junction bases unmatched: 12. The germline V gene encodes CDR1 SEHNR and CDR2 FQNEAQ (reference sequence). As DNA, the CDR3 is TGTGCCAGCAGCCCTACAGGACTAGTGGGCGATGAGCAGTTCTTC. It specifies CASSPTGLVGDEQFF.

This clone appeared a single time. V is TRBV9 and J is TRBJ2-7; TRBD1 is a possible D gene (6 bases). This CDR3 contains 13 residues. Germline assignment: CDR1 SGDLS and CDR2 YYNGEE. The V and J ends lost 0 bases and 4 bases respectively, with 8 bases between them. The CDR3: CASSVGGQYEQYF. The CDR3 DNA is TGTGCCAGCAGCGTAGGGGGGCAGTACGAGCAGTACTTC.

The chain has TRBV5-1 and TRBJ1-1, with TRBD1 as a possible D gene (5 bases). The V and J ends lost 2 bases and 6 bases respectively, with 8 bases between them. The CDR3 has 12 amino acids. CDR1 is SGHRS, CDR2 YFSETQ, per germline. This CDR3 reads CASSLSGAEAFF. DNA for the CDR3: TGCGCCAGCAGCTTATCGGGGGCTGAAGCTTTCTTT.

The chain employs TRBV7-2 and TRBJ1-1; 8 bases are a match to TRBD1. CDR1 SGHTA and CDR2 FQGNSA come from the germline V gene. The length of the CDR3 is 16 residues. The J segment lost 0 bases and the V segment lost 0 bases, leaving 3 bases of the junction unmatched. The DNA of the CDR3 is TGTGCCAGCAGCTTAGCGACAGGGGCCCTGAACACTGAAGCTTTCTTT. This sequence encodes CASSLATGALNTEAFF.

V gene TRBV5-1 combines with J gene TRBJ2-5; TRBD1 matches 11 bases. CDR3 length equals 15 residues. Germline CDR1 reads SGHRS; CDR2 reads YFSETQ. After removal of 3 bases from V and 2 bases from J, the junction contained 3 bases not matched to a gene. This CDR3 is CASSSGTGGQETQYF. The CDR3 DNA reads TGCGCCAGCAGCTCGGGGACAGGGGGGCAAGAGACCCAGTACTTC.

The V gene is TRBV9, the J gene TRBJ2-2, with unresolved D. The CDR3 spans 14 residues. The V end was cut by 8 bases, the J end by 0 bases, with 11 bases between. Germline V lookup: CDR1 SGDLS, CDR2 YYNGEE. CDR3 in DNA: TGTGCCAGTTCCGACATACCGAACACCGGGGAGCTGTTTTTT. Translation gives CASSDIPNTGELFF. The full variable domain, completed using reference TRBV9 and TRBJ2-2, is DSGVTQTPKHLITATGQRVTLRCSPRSGDLSVYWYQQSLDQGLQFLIQYYNGEERAKGNILERFSAQQFPDLHSELNLSSLELGDSALYFCASSDIPNTGELFFGEGSRLTVL.

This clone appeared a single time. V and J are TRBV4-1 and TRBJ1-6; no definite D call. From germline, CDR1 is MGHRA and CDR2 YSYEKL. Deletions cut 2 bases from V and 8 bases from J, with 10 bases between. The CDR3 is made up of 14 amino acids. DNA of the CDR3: TGCGCCAGCAGCCAAATCACAGCGGATTCACCCCTCCACTTT. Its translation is CASSQITADSPLHF.

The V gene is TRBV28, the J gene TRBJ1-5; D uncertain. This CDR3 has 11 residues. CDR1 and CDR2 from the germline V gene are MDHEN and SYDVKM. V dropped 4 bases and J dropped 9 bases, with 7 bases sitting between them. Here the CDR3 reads CASSSTRPQHF. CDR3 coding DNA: TGTGCCAGCAGTTCCACGAGGCCCCAGCATTTT.

The CDR3 protein is CASSFLEGQFF. Here the CDR3 DNA reads TGTGCCAGCAGCTTCCTGGAGGGCCAGTTCTTC. The V and J genes are TRBV11-3 and TRBJ2-1, with D tentatively TRBD2 (6 bases). V gave up 3 bases and J gave up 13 bases, with 10 bases separating them. Germline V gene lookup returns CDR1 SGHNT and CDR2 YENEEA. The CDR3 has 11 amino acids.

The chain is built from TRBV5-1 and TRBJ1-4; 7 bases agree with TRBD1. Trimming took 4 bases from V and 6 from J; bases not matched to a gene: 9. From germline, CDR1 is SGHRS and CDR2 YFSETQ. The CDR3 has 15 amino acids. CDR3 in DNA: TGCGCCAGCAGCCTAAGACAGGGCGCTGATGAAAAACTGTTTTTT. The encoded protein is CASSLRQGADEKLFF.

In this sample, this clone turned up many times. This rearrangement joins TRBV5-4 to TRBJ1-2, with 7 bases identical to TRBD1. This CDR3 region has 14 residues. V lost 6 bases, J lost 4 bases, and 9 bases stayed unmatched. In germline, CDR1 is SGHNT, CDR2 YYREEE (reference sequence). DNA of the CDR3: TGTGCCAGCAACCCCGACAGGGCCGTCTATGGCTACACCTTC. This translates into CASNPDRAVYGYTF. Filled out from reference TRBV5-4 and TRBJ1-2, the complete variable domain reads ETGVTQSPTHLIKTRGQQVTLRCSSQSGHNTVSWYQQALGQGPQFIFQYYREEENGRGNFPPRFSGLQFPNYSSELNVNALELDDSALYLCASNPDRAVYGYTFGSGTRLTVV.

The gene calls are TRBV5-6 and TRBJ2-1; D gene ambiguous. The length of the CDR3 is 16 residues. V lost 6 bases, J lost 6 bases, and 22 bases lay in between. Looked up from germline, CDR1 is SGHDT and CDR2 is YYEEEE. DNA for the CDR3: TGTGCCAGCACCGCGTGGGCAAGCCAGATGTCCAATGAGCAGTTCTTC. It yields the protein CASTAWASQMSNEQFF.

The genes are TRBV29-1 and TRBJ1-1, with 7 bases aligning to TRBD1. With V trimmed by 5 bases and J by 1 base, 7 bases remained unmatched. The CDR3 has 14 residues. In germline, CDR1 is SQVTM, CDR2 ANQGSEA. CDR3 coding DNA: TGCAGCGTTATAGGATGGACAGGGAACACTGAAGCTTTCTTT. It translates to CSVIGWTGNTEAFF.

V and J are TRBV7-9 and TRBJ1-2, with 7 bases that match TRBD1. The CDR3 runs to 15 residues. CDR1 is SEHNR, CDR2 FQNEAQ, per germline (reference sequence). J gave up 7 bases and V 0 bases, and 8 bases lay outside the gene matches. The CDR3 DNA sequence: TGTGCCAGCAGCTTAGCGGACAGGCAAAGAGGTGGCTACACCTTC. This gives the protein CASSLADRQRGGYTF. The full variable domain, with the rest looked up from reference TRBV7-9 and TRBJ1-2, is DTGVSQNPRHKITKRGQNVTFRCDPISEHNRLYWYRQTLGQGPEFLTYFQNEAQLEKSRLLSDRFSAERPKGSFSTLEIQRTEQGDSAMYLCASSLADRQRGGYTFGSGTRLTVV.

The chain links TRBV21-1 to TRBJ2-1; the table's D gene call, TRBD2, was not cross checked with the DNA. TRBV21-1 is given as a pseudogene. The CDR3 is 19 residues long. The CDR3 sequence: CASNLILVSSGSSYNEQFF. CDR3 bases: TGTGCCAGCAACCTAATTTTAGTTTCTAGCGGGAGCTCCTACAATGAGCAGTTCTTC.